The source of this T cell receptor (beta chain) is a study of post-analysis software for immune sequencing data. Built from TCR beta cDNA, the libraries had unique molecular identifiers in them. TCRdb re-called the PCR reads through MiXCR, storing one row per CDR3 protein. Of around 400,000 distinct CDR3 sequences detected, approximately 39% appear once; the ten largest clones hold 7.6%. Germline V lookup: CDR1 MNHNS, CDR2 SASEGT. The CDR3 has 16 residues. Trimming cost V 4 bases and J 7 bases; bases outside gene matches: 13. Study-level points and caveats: In patients, TRBV5-6, TRBV5-1 and TRBV20-1 belonged to roughly five TRBV segments found more frequently than in controls. Samples from a shared batch, those prepared together, strongly co-clustered by F measure.

This clonotype was detected once. The antigen is not known. The sequence derives from a girl aged 2-10 years with multiple sclerosis. Material for sequencing was blood. This rearrangement joins TRBV6-1 to TRBJ1-2; 9 bases line up with TRBD1. The CDR3 loop is CASSVHRDRAIGGYTF. For the CDR3, the DNA is TGTGCCAGCAGTGTACACCGGGACAGGGCGATTGGTGGCTACACCTTC.